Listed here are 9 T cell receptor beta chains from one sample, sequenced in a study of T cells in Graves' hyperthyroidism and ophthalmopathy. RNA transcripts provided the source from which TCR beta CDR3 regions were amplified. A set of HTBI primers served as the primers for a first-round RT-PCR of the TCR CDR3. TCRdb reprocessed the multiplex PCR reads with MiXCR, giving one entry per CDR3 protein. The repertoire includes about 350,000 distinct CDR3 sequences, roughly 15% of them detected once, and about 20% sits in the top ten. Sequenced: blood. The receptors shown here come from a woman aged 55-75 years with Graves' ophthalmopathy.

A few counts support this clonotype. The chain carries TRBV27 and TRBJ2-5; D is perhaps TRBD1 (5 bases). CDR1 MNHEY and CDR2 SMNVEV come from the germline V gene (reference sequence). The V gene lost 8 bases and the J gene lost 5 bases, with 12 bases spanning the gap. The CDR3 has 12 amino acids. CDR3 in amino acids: CASGLAGETQYF. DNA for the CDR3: TGTGCCAGCGGGCTCGCAGGGGAGACCCAGTACTTC.

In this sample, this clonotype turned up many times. The chain's CDR3 is CASSPLAGEYNEQFF. For the CDR3, the DNA is TGTGCCAGCAGTCCCCTAGCGGGAGAGTACAATGAGCAGTTCTTC. The J gene is TRBJ2-1, the V gene TRBV27; 10 bases match TRBD2. In germline, CDR1 is MNHEY, CDR2 SMNVEV (reference sequence). The CDR3 has 15 residues. J gave up 4 bases and V 5 bases, and 5 bases lay outside the gene matches.

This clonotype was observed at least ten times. This chain's CDR3 is CAWGENTGELFF. The CDR3 nucleotides are TGTGCCTGGGGGGAAAACACCGGGGAGCTGTTTTTT. J is TRBJ2-2 and V is TRBV30; D not certain. V was trimmed by 5 bases and J by 2 bases, leaving 6 bases between them. Germline V gene lookup returns CDR1 GTSNPN and CDR2 SVGIG (reference sequence). There are 12 residues in the CDR3.

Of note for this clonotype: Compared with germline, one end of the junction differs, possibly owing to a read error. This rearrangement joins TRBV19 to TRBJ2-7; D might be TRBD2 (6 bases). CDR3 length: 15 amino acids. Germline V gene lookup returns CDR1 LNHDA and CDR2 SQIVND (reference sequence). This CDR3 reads CAGSISGSGTYGQYF. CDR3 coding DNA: TGTGCCGGTAGTATATCAGGTAGCGGAACCTACGGGCAGTACTTC.

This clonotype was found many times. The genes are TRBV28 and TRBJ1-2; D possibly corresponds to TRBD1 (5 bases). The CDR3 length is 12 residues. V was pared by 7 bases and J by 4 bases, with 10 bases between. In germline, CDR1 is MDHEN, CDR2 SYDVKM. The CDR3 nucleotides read TGTGCCAGCATGGGGCGGCCCTATGGCTACACCTTC. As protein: CASMGRPYGYTF.

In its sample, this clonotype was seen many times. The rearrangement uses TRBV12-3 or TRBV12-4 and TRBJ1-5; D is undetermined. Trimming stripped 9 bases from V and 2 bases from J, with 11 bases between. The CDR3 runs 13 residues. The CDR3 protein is CASDLIGNQPQHF. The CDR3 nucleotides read TGTGCCAGTGATCTAATTGGCAATCAGCCCCAGCATTTT.

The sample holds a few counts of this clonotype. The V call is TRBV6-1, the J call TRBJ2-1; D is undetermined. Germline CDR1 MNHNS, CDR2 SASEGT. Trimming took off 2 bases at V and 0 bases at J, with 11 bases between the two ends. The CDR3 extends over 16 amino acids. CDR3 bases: TGTGCCAGCAGTGAATCTGTAGGGCGCTCCTACAATGAGCAGTTCTTC. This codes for CASSESVGRSYNEQFF.

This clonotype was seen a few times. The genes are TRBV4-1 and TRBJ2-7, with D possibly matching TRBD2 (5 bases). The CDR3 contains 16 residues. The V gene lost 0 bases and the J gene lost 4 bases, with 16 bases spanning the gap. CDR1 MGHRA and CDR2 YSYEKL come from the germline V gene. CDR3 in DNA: TGCGCCAGCAGCCAAGAGTTCGGGCTAGCTCGGTACGAGCAGTACTTC. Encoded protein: CASSQEFGLARYEQYF.

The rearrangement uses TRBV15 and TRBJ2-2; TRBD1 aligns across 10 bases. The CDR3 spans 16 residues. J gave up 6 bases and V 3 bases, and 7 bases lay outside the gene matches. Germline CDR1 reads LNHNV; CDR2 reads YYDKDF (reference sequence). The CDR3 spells CATSSHDRGRAGELFF. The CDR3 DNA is TGTGCCACCAGCAGCCACGACAGGGGGCGGGCCGGGGAGCTGTTTTTT. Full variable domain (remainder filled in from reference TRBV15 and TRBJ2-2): DAMVIQNPRYQVTQFGKPVTLSCSQTLNHNVMYWYQQKSSQAPKLLFHYYDKDFNNEADTPDNFQSRRPNTSFCFLDIRSPGLGDTAMYLCATSSHDRGRAGELFFGEGSRLTVL.